One and the same sample provided the 16 T cell receptor beta chains below, sequenced in a study of T cells in Graves' hyperthyroidism and ophthalmopathy. Amplified regions were TCR beta CDR3 sequences from RNA transcripts. When the TCR CDR3 underwent first-round RT-PCR, the HTBI primer set was used. TCRdb re-analysed the multiplex PCR reads in MiXCR, keeping a single row per CDR3 protein. The profile shows about 250,000 distinct CDR3 sequences, roughly a quarter of them singletons. The sequenced sample consisted of blood. Receptors were obtained from a woman between 40 and 50 years old with Graves' ophthalmopathy.

This clonotype was picked up many times. The chain's CDR3 is CAWSVKGQLGNTIYF. The CDR3 bases are TGTGCCTGGAGTGTAAAGGGACAGCTAGGAAACACCATATATTTT. This chain joins TRBV30 and TRBJ1-3, with 7 bases identical to TRBD1. The germline CDR1 and CDR2 sequences are GTSNPN and SVGIG (reference sequence). The CDR3 extends over 15 amino acids. The V and J ends lost 0 bases and 4 bases, in that order; junction bases with no gene match: 6.

This clonotype has ten or more counts. V and J are TRBV28 and TRBJ2-7; D uncertain. Germline CDR1 is MDHEN and CDR2 is SYDVKM. V was clipped by 9 bases and J by 2 bases, with 17 bases between them. This CDR3 has 14 amino acids. CDR3 DNA: TGTGCCAGTTCTCTCATGGGCAGTCCCTACGAGCAGTACTTC. As protein: CASSLMGSPYEQYF. The variable domain in full, with the rest retrieved from reference TRBV28 and TRBJ2-7, is DVKVTQSSRYLVKRTGEKVFLECVQDMDHENMFWYRQDPGLGLRLIYFSYDVKMKEKGDIPEGYSVSREKKERFSLILESASTNQTSMYLCASSLMGSPYEQYFGPGTRLTVT.

This clonotype was detected only a few times. The V call is TRBV5-1, the J call TRBJ2-5; D uncertain. Trimming removed 0 bases from V and 4 bases from J, with 13 bases in between. This CDR3 is built from 15 residues. The germline V gene encodes CDR1 SGHRS and CDR2 YFSETQ. The CDR3 sequence is CASSLVTGLGETQYF. The CDR3 DNA reads as TGCGCCAGCAGCTTGGTTACCGGCTTAGGAGAGACCCAGTACTTC.

Many counts were recorded for this clonotype. The chain is built from TRBV6-5 and TRBJ2-6, with 9 bases identical to TRBD1. The germline V gene has CDR1 MNHEY and CDR2 SVGAGI. Losses at the gene ends were 1 base for V and 0 bases for J; bases not matched to a gene: 10. The CDR3 covers 20 residues. CDR3 coding DNA: TGTGCCAGCAGTTACTGGACAGGGGCGGGACCCTACTCTGGGGCCAACGTCCTGACTTTC. It specifies CASSYWTGAGPYSGANVLTF.

This clonotype was recorded many times. This chain uses TRBV30 with TRBJ2-7; D is unresolved. Trimming shortened V by 0 bases and J by 3 bases, and 9 bases separated the two germline ends. The CDR3 has 13 residues. Germline V CDR1 and CDR2: GTSNPN, SVGIG (reference sequence). In DNA, the CDR3 is TGTGCCTGGAGTGTTACATACAACTACGAGCAGTACTTC. Encoded protein: CAWSVTYNYEQYF.

This sequence joins TRBV7-6 and TRBJ2-2; 8 nucleotides agree with TRBD1. The CDR3 consists of 17 residues. V lost 7 bases, J lost 4 bases, and 14 bases stayed unmatched. The germline V gene has CDR1 SGHVS and CDR2 FNYEAQ. The DNA for the CDR3 is TGTGCCAGCATCCCAAGGACAGGGAAAATGAGCACCGGGGAGCTGTTTTTT. This encodes CASIPRTGKMSTGELFF.

The V gene is TRBV5-1, the J gene TRBJ1-1; no firm D call. This CDR3 is 12 amino acids long. The V and J ends lost 5 bases and 2 bases respectively, with 7 bases between them. Germline CDR1 is SGHRS and CDR2 is YFSETQ. DNA for the CDR3: TGCGCCAGCAGTCCAGGCAACACTGAAGCTTTCTTT. This translates into CASSPGNTEAFF.

This clonotype was counted many times. The chain has TRBV30 and TRBJ2-7, with 8 bases that match TRBD2. Germline V lookup: CDR1 GTSNPN, CDR2 SVGIG (reference sequence). V dropped 3 bases and J dropped 3; count of bases not matched to a gene: 7. The CDR3 runs to 14 residues. The CDR3 DNA reads TGTGCCTGGAGAATGTCAGCGGGAGACTACGAGCAGTACTTC. Residues: CAWRMSAGDYEQYF.

This clonotype was counted at least ten times. J is TRBJ2-7 and V is TRBV4-2, with D possibly matching TRBD2 (6 bases). Germline assignment: CDR1 LGHNA and CDR2 YNFKEQ. The length of the CDR3 is 16 residues. V lost 0 bases and J lost 1, with 13 bases in between. CDR3 protein: CASSQDLPSDSYEQYF. CDR3 DNA sequence: TGTGCCAGCAGCCAAGACTTGCCTAGCGATTCCTACGAGCAGTACTTC.

This clonotype came up many times. The chain is built from TRBV10-3 and TRBJ1-1, with TRBD1 matching 12 bases. Trimming took 6 bases from V and 1 from J; bases not matched to a gene: 9. The CDR3 totals 17 residues. The V gene's germline CDR1 is ENHRY and CDR2 SYGVKD. The CDR3 DNA is TGTGCCATCAGCCTAGGTGGGACAGGGGGCCCGAACACTGAAGCTTTCTTT. It is translated as CAISLGGTGGPNTEAFF.

This clonotype was observed many times. The chain uses TRBV10-3 and TRBJ2-5, with 8 positions matching TRBD2. CDR1 is ENHRY and CDR2 is SYGVKD in the germline V gene. The CDR3 has 14 amino acids. Germline trimming cut 3 bases from V and 2 bases from J; bases unmatched to any gene: 2. The CDR3 DNA reads TGTGCCATCAGTGATCAGCGGGGGCAAGAGACCCAGTACTTC. Amino acids: CAISDQRGQETQYF.

This sequence joins TRBV6-2 or TRBV6-3 and TRBJ2-2, with a possible D match to TRBD2 (5 bases). There are 16 residues in the CDR3. The V end was cut by 3 bases, the J end by 7 bases, with 18 bases between. Germline CDR1 and CDR2: MNHEY and SVGEGT. Written as DNA, the CDR3 is TGTGCCAGCAGTTATCTAGCAGGCGGTGTAGTCGGGGAGCTGTTTTTT. Translated, it gives CASSYLAGGVVGELFF.

In this sample, this clonotype turned up a few times. This sequence joins TRBV18 and TRBJ2-7; D remains unclear. Germline V CDR1 and CDR2: KGHSH, LQKENI. V lost 4 bases to trimming and J lost 1 base, with 17 bases between them. CDR3 size: 16 residues. CDR3 region: CASSQFSGSGSYEQYF. The CDR3 nucleotides are TGTGCCAGCTCACAGTTCTCGGGTTCGGGTTCCTACGAGCAGTACTTC.

This clonotype was picked up many times. The chain employs TRBV11-2 and TRBJ2-7; tentatively, D is TRBD2 (6 bases). This CDR3 comprises 16 residues. The germline CDR1 and CDR2 sequences are SGHAT and FQNNGV. V was shortened by 2 bases and J by 3 bases, with 17 bases between the two germline ends. This CDR3 is CASSLPPALAVYEQYF. The CDR3 DNA reads TGTGCCAGCAGCTTACCTCCAGCGTTAGCGGTCTACGAGCAGTACTTC.

There are many counts of this clonotype. The J gene is TRBJ2-3, the V gene TRBV29-1, with D possibly called TRBD1 or TRBD2 (7 bases each). Germline V gene data show CDR1 as SQVTM and CDR2 as ANQGSEA. The CDR3 consists of 15 residues. V was cut by 6 bases and J by 4 bases, with 20 bases left in between. CDR3 sequence: CSVGGGGSSADTQYF. The CDR3 DNA is TGCAGCGTCGGAGGGGGCGGGAGTTCGGCAGATACGCAGTATTTT.

At least ten counts were recorded for this clonotype. The chain combines TRBV2 with TRBJ2-2; D not certain. The CDR3 is 14 amino acids. The V gene's germline CDR1 is SNHLY and CDR2 FYNNEI. With 1 base removed from V and 8 bases from J, the gap between germline ends came to 11 bases. CDR3 sequence reads: CASSEGTGRGELFF. DNA for the CDR3: TGTGCCAGCAGTGAAGGAACTGGCAGGGGGGAGCTGTTTTTT.